These T cell receptor beta chains were read from a single sample in a study of control samples from healthy donors and cancer patients. TCRdb keeps only in-frame clones here, not all; method: immunoSEQ multiplex PCR. The data contain roughly 40,000 clones, less than 90% of them singletons. Sequencing used blood. Receptors originate from a man between 60 and 75 years old in good health. The CDR3 runs from the conserved cysteine through the conserved F or W. A D gene is named only where the DNA matches it firmly. Clone size, where shown, is once, few, many, or a class for clones that have expanded.

j_gene: TRBJ1-2; d_gene: NA; v_gene: TRBV25-1; abundance: NA; CDR3nt: TGTGCCAGCAGTGGCTATGGGACGGCTTACTATGGCTACACCTTC; CDR3aa: CASSGYGTAYYGYTF
j_gene: TRBJ2-2; d_gene: TRBD2; v_gene: TRBV19; abundance: NA; CDR3nt: TGTGCCAGTAAGCCCGGACTAGCGGGGGGGTCCGGGGAGCTGTTTTTT; CDR3aa: CASKPGLAGGSGELFF
j_gene: TRBJ2-3; d_gene: TRBD1; v_gene: TRBV7-8; abundance: NA; CDR3nt: TGTGCCAGCAGCTTAGAGGGACAGGGGACAGATACGCAGTATTTT; CDR3aa: CASSLEGQGTDTQYF
j_gene: TRBJ2-2; d_gene: NA; v_gene: TRBV19; abundance: NA; CDR3nt: TGTGCCAGTACCGGTGGGACTTACCAGAACACCGGGGAGCTGTTTTTT; CDR3aa: CASTGGTYQNTGELFF
j_gene: TRBJ2-3; d_gene: TRBD2; v_gene: TRBV19; abundance: NA; CDR3nt: TGTGCCAGTAGTATCGGCGGGGGGTTAAGCACAGATACGCAGTATTTT; CDR3aa: CASSIGGGLSTDTQYF
j_gene: TRBJ1-2; d_gene: NA; v_gene: TRBV3-1/TRBV3-2; abundance: NA; CDR3nt: TGTGCCAGCAGCCCGACGGGGCGCTATGGCTACACCTTC; CDR3aa: CASSPTGRYGYTF
j_gene: TRBJ1-4; d_gene: NA; v_gene: TRBV11-2; abundance: NA; CDR3nt: TGTGCCAGCAGCCCCCTTTCGAGGGAAAAACTGTTTTTT; CDR3aa: CASSPLSREKLFF
j_gene: TRBJ2-6; d_gene: TRBD2; v_gene: TRBV5-1; abundance: once; CDR3nt: TGCGCCAGCAGCAGCGAAAGCGGGAGATCTGGGGCCAACGTCCTGACTTTC; CDR3aa: CASSSESGRSGANVLTF
j_gene: TRBJ2-3; d_gene: TRBD1; v_gene: TRBV7-2; abundance: NA; CDR3nt: TGTGCCAGCAGGCGACTAAAAACCGGACAGGGTGTGTCAGATACGCAGTATTTT; CDR3aa: CASRRLKTGQGVSDTQYF
j_gene: TRBJ2-6; d_gene: NA; v_gene: TRBV19; abundance: NA; CDR3nt: TGTGCCAGTAGTATGGTAGGGGGGACTGGGGCCAACGTCCTGACTTTC; CDR3aa: CASSMVGGTGANVLTF
j_gene: TRBJ2-3; d_gene: NA; v_gene: TRBV7-3; abundance: NA; CDR3nt: TGTGCCAGCAGCCAACCACCCCCCAAAGCTACGCAGTATTTT; CDR3aa: CASSQPPPKATQYF
j_gene: TRBJ1-5; d_gene: NA; v_gene: TRBV6-6; abundance: NA; CDR3nt: TGTGCCAGCAGTTACACCTGGACCGAAAATCAGCCCCAGCATTTT; CDR3aa: CASSYTWTENQPQHF
j_gene: TRBJ2-3; d_gene: NA; v_gene: TRBV30; abundance: NA; CDR3nt: TGTGCCTGGAGTGCACGGGGTACGCAGTATTTT; CDR3aa: CAWSARGTQYF
j_gene: TRBJ1-2; d_gene: NA; v_gene: TRBV3-1/TRBV3-2; abundance: NA; CDR3nt: TGTGCCAGCAGCCAAGATCCGCCCGGGGAGTTTAGTCTTGGCTACACCTTC; CDR3aa: CASSQDPPGEFSLGYTF
j_gene: TRBJ2-7; d_gene: NA; v_gene: TRBV5-4; abundance: NA; CDR3nt: TGTGCCAGCAGCTCCTTAGGACAGAGCTACGAGCAGTACTTC; CDR3aa: CASSSLGQSYEQYF
j_gene: TRBJ1-5; d_gene: NA; v_gene: TRBV6-6; abundance: NA; CDR3nt: TGTGCCAGCAGTTACCGGGAAAGCAATCAGCCCCAGCATTTT; CDR3aa: CASSYRESNQPQHF
j_gene: TRBJ2-3; d_gene: TRBD2; v_gene: TRBV12-5; abundance: few; CDR3nt: TGTGCTAGTGGTTCTCTGACTAGCGGGAGTACAGATACGCAGTATTTT; CDR3aa: CASGSLTSGSTDTQYF
j_gene: TRBJ2-2; d_gene: NA; v_gene: TRBV14; abundance: NA; CDR3nt: TGTGCCAGCAGCCAGAATTTCGGACGGACAAGGGAGCTGTTTTTT; CDR3aa: CASSQNFGRTRELFF
j_gene: TRBJ2-7; d_gene: TRBD2; v_gene: TRBV11-2; abundance: NA; CDR3nt: TGTGCCAGCAGCTCAACTAGCGGGGTAGACGAGCAGTACTTC; CDR3aa: CASSSTSGVDEQYF
j_gene: TRBJ1-6; d_gene: NA; v_gene: TRBV25-1; abundance: NA; CDR3nt: TGTGCCAGCAGCGTCGGGGAGGGTTATAATTCACCCCTCCACTTT; CDR3aa: CASSVGEGYNSPLHF
j_gene: TRBJ1-6; d_gene: NA; v_gene: TRBV7-2; abundance: few; CDR3nt: TGTGCCAGCAGCTTAGGACATGCCTATAATTCACCCCTCCACTTT; CDR3aa: CASSLGHAYNSPLHF
j_gene: TRBJ2-7; d_gene: NA; v_gene: TRBV7-8; abundance: NA; CDR3nt: TGTGCCAGCAGCTTAACAGGCCCCTACGAGCAGTACTTC; CDR3aa: CASSLTGPYEQYF
j_gene: TRBJ2-1; d_gene: TRBD2; v_gene: TRBV5-1; abundance: NA; CDR3nt: TGCGCCAGCAGCTTGATTACTAGCGGGATCTACAATGAGCAGTTCTTC; CDR3aa: CASSLITSGIYNEQFF
j_gene: TRBJ1-6; d_gene: TRBD1; v_gene: TRBV5-1; abundance: NA; CDR3nt: TGCGCCAGCAGCCTCGGGACAGGCAATTCACCCCTCCACTTT; CDR3aa: CASSLGTGNSPLHF
j_gene: TRBJ1-2; d_gene: NA; v_gene: TRBV19; abundance: NA; CDR3nt: TGTGCCAGTAGTATAGATACCAGGGCCCCCAACGACCATGGCTACACCTTC; CDR3aa: CASSIDTRAPNDHGYTF
j_gene: TRBJ2-2; d_gene: NA; v_gene: TRBV9; abundance: NA; CDR3nt: TGTGCCAGCAGCGTAGATCAGACAGCCAACACCGGGGAGCTGTTTTTT; CDR3aa: CASSVDQTANTGELFF
j_gene: TRBJ1-5; d_gene: NA; v_gene: TRBV6-4; abundance: NA; CDR3nt: TGTGCCAGCAGTGACTCCGGGACCAAGAGCAGCCTTCCTAATCAGCCCCAGCATTTT; CDR3aa: CASSDSGTKSSLPNQPQHF
j_gene: TRBJ2-7; d_gene: NA; v_gene: TRBV5-6; abundance: NA; CDR3nt: TGTGCCAGCAGCTTGGGGACATTAACCTACGAGCAGTACTTC; CDR3aa: CASSLGTLTYEQYF
j_gene: TRBJ2-2; d_gene: TRBD2; v_gene: TRBV2; abundance: NA; CDR3nt: TGTGCCAGCAGTGACGGCGGGACTAGCGGGGTAGTTGTTGGCGGGGAGCTGTTTTTT; CDR3aa: CASSDGGTSGVVVGGELFF
j_gene: TRBJ1-2; d_gene: NA; v_gene: TRBV4-3; abundance: NA; CDR3nt: TGCGCCAGCAGCCAAGGTTTTGGGATGGTGGCCGGCTACACCTTC; CDR3aa: CASSQGFGMVAGYTF
j_gene: TRBJ2-5; d_gene: NA; v_gene: TRBV27; abundance: NA; CDR3nt: TGTGCCAGCACCCCTCCAGAGACCCAGTACTTC; CDR3aa: CASTPPETQYF
j_gene: TRBJ1-5; d_gene: NA; v_gene: TRBV27; abundance: NA; CDR3nt: TGTGCCAGCAGTTTGGACGGTTTGAGCAATCAGCCCCAGCATTTT; CDR3aa: CASSLDGLSNQPQHF
j_gene: TRBJ2-7; d_gene: TRBD1; v_gene: TRBV5-1; abundance: few; CDR3nt: TGCGCCAGCAGCTTGGGGCACCGGGACAGTAGCTACGAGCAGTACTTC; CDR3aa: CASSLGHRDSSYEQYF
j_gene: TRBJ1-6; d_gene: TRBD1; v_gene: TRBV3-1/TRBV3-2; abundance: NA; CDR3nt: TGTGCCAGCAGCCACCGGGACAGTAATTCACCCCTCCACTTT; CDR3aa: CASSHRDSNSPLHF
j_gene: TRBJ2-3; d_gene: NA; v_gene: TRBV5-6; abundance: NA; CDR3nt: TGTGCCAGCAGCGGCGGGGCAGGATCAACAGATACGCAGTATTTT; CDR3aa: CASSGGAGSTDTQYF
j_gene: TRBJ1-2; d_gene: NA; v_gene: TRBV7-9; abundance: once; CDR3nt: TGTGCCAGCAGCCTGGCCCTCAGGGTGAACTATGGCTACACCTTC; CDR3aa: CASSLALRVNYGYTF
j_gene: TRBJ1-1; d_gene: NA; v_gene: TRBV7-6; abundance: many; CDR3nt: TGTGCCAGCAGCCTAAACCTCAGGGCTGGGGAGGGATCCACTGAAGCTTTCTTT; CDR3aa: CASSLNLRAGEGSTEAFF
j_gene: TRBJ1-1; d_gene: TRBD1; v_gene: TRBV13; abundance: once; CDR3nt: TGTGCCAGCAGCGCGGACAGGGCGGGGAGCACTGAAGCTTTCTTT; CDR3aa: CASSADRAGSTEAFF
j_gene: TRBJ2-6; d_gene: TRBD1; v_gene: TRBV7-7; abundance: few; CDR3nt: TGTGCCAGCAGCCCCTCGGGACAGGGTATGTTTGGGGCCAACGTCCTGACTTTC; CDR3aa: CASSPSGQGMFGANVLTF
j_gene: TRBJ1-3; d_gene: TRBD1; v_gene: TRBV7-9; abundance: NA; CDR3nt: TGTGCCAGCAGCCCGGACAGGGCGAGCTCTGGAAATACCATATATTTT; CDR3aa: CASSPDRASSGNTIYF
j_gene: TRBJ2-1; d_gene: TRBD2; v_gene: TRBV7-6; abundance: NA; CDR3nt: TGTGCCAGCAGCTTAGAGTTGTCGGTAGCGGGGGCATTCAATGAGCAGTTCTTC; CDR3aa: CASSLELSVAGAFNEQFF
j_gene: TRBJ2-7; d_gene: NA; v_gene: TRBV6-5; abundance: NA; CDR3nt: TGTGCCAGCAGCTTTGTGGGGGGCATCAACTACGAGCAGTACTTC; CDR3aa: CASSFVGGINYEQYF
j_gene: TRBJ1-2; d_gene: NA; v_gene: TRBV19; abundance: NA; CDR3nt: TGTGCCAGTAGTACCCCAAGCCTTGGCTACACCTTC; CDR3aa: CASSTPSLGYTF
j_gene: TRBJ2-6; d_gene: NA; v_gene: TRBV7-6; abundance: NA; CDR3nt: TGTGCCAGCAGCTTAAACGGGGCCTCTGGGGCCAACGTCCTGACTTTC; CDR3aa: CASSLNGASGANVLTF
j_gene: TRBJ2-7; d_gene: NA; v_gene: TRBV10-3; abundance: NA; CDR3nt: TGTGCCATCAGTGAGGGGCAGGGGATACCCTACGAGCAGTACTTC; CDR3aa: CAISEGQGIPYEQYF
j_gene: TRBJ2-2; d_gene: TRBD2; v_gene: TRBV2; abundance: NA; CDR3nt: TGTGCCAGCGGGGAAAGGACTAGCGGGGCCGGGGAGCTGTTTTTT; CDR3aa: CASGERTSGAGELFF
j_gene: TRBJ2-1; d_gene: TRBD2; v_gene: TRBV6-5; abundance: NA; CDR3nt: TGTGCCAGCAGTCCCGGGAGGGCTGTCGGCAATGAGCAGTTCTTC; CDR3aa: CASSPGRAVGNEQFF
j_gene: TRBJ2-1; d_gene: NA; v_gene: TRBV5-1; abundance: NA; CDR3nt: TGCGCCAGCAGCTCGACGGGCCCCAACAATGAGCAGTTCTTC; CDR3aa: CASSSTGPNNEQFF
j_gene: TRBJ2-5; d_gene: TRBD2; v_gene: TRBV15; abundance: NA; CDR3nt: TGTGCCACCAGCAGGGCCCTTGGGATAGCGGGGGCAGCGTACCAAGAGACCCAGTACTTC; CDR3aa: CATSRALGIAGAAYQETQYF